This TCR beta chain was sequenced for a study of identical twins. Study outcomes and limitations: For out-of-frame beta sequences, excess twin sharing was weaker. Twin sharing of out-of-frame TCR alpha was underestimated by models in monozygotic pairs.

A universal primer site came from template switching; cDNA carried unique molecular identifiers. In TCRdb, the 5' RACE reads were re-called with MiXCR into one record per CDR3 protein. This sample yields 350,000 to 600,000 distinct CDR3 sequences, of which approximately 14% are seen a single time; about 0.52% belongs to the top ten. With respect to this clonotype: Its antigen is as yet unknown.

Germline assignment: CDR1 LGHNT and CDR2 FRNRAP. V dropped 0 bases and J dropped 10; count of bases not matched to a gene: 18. CDR3 length: 20 amino acids. This same sample was also part of a study on yellow fever vaccine responses in identical twins.

This chain links TRBV12-5 with TRBJ2-1; 13 bases agree with TRBD2. Sequenced input: CD4+ T cells sorted from blood. This receptor was obtained from a woman in her late teens or twenties in good health. The CDR3 reads CASGLVLLAGGPSDLSEQFF. DNA for the CDR3: TGTGCTAGTGGTTTGGTTCTACTAGCGGGAGGGCCTAGCGACCTTTCCGAGCAGTTCTTC.